This TCR beta chain is from a study of technical replicates of blood from a few donors. This clone occurred once. Produced via immunoSEQ multiplex PCR; TCRdb's table is partial and in-frame only. Here the sample spans tens of thousands of clones, roughly 91% being singletons. The source material was T cells isolated from PBMCs. This TCR came from a human donor in good health. Some clones in this sample may be carry-over from other donors' samples.

CDR3 nucleotides: TGCGCCAGCAGCCCTACAGAGCGGGGGAGCACAGATACGCAGTATTTT. This codes for CASSPTERGSTDTQYF. The chain employs TRBV4-1 and TRBJ2-3; 8 nucleotides agree with TRBD2. CDR3 length: 16 residues. CDR1 and CDR2 from the germline V gene are MGHRA and YSYEKL. Losses at the gene ends were 4 bases for V and 0 bases for J; bases not matched to a gene: 6.